Shown below are 20 T cell receptor beta chains from a single sample sequenced in a study of glioma-infiltrating T cells. The iRepertoire nested amplicon-rescue multiplex PCR amplified TCR alpha and beta CDR3s from RNA. In TCRdb, the multiplex PCR reads were re-called with MiXCR into one record per CDR3 protein. The table has around 99,000 distinct CDR3 sequences, 25% to 30% seen once. Sequencing input: glioma tissue, nonneoplastic brain tissue, or PBMCs (not recorded which). These receptors originate from a human donor with low-grade glioma or glioblastoma, undergoing nonglioma brain surgery, or in good health (not recorded which).

This chain uses TRBV29-1 with TRBJ2-1; TRBD2 agrees at 9 bases. Germline assignment: CDR1 SQVTM and CDR2 ANQGSEA. V was clipped by 5 bases and J by 15 bases; unmatched bases: 8. CDR3 length equals 11 residues. CDR3 residues: CSVFAGGPLFF. The CDR3, as DNA: TGCAGCGTTTTTGCGGGAGGGCCTCTGTTCTTC.

This clonotype was seen repeatedly, ten times or more. The DNA for the CDR3 is TGTGCCAGCAGCTGGGAAAGCGGGAGGCCCAATGAGCAGTTCTTC. This sequence encodes CASSWESGRPNEQFF. The rearrangement joins TRBV11-2 to TRBJ2-1; TRBD2 matches 9 bases. The CDR3 consists of 15 residues. The germline CDR1 and CDR2 sequences are SGHAT and FQNNGV. J gave up 6 bases and V 4 bases, and 7 bases lay outside the gene matches.

This clonotype was detected ten times or more. This chain uses TRBV29-1 with TRBJ2-7, with unresolved D. CDR1 is SQVTM, CDR2 ANQGSEA, per germline. V gave up 4 bases and J gave up 3 bases, with 10 bases separating them. The CDR3 is made up of 12 amino acids. The CDR3 region is CSVGVSRYEQYF. The CDR3, as DNA: TGCAGCGTTGGTGTTAGTCGCTACGAGCAGTACTTC.

Ten or more counts support this clonotype. The chain couples TRBV5-1 to TRBJ2-1; D may be TRBD1 or TRBD2 (6 bases each). The CDR3 has 15 amino acids. Germline V CDR1 and CDR2: SGHRS, YFSETQ. Trimming cost V 0 bases and J 0 bases, with 7 bases left between them. CDR3 nucleotides: TGCGCCAGCAGCTTGGAGGGGGGCTCCTACAATGAGCAGTTCTTC. Residues: CASSLEGGSYNEQFF.

On this clonotype: This sequence may be a read error, since a much larger clone differs from it by one base. This chain links TRBV9 with TRBJ1-3; D is ambiguous. V was cut by 5 bases and J by 0 bases, with 6 bases left in between. This CDR3 is 13 amino acids long. Germline loops: CDR1 SGDLS, CDR2 YYNGEE. The CDR3 sequence: CASRHSSGNTIYF. CDR3 nucleotide sequence: TGTGCCAGCAGGCATAGCTCTGGAAACACCATATATTTT.

A word on this clonotype: A read error may be the cause here, since a much bigger clone is one base away. V is TRBV4-1 and J is TRBJ1-1, with TRBD1 matching 7 bases. The ends lost 6 bases at V and 4 bases at J; junction bases unmatched: 11. CDR1 and CDR2 from the germline V gene are MGHRA and YSYEKL. This CDR3 comprises 15 residues. For the CDR3, the DNA is TGCGCCAGCAGACTTAGGGGGCCACCCCTCACTGAAGCTTTCTTT. Translation gives CASRLRGPPLTEAFF.

Notes on this clonotype: One base away lies a much larger clone, so this may be a sequencing read error. The rearrangement uses TRBV7-2 and TRBJ1-5; D remains unclear. With the DNA end fitting TRBJ2-3 better, the J assignment may be wrong. The CDR3 consists of 13 residues. The V gene's germline CDR1 is SGHTA and CDR2 FQGNSA. CDR3 amino acids: CASSLGFDQPQYF. CDR3 coding DNA: TGTGCCAGCAGCTTAGGTTTTGATCAGCCCCAGTATTTT.

This clonotype was counted at least ten times. V gene TRBV3-1 combines with J gene TRBJ2-5, with unresolved D. The germline CDR1 and CDR2 sequences are LGHDT and YNNKEL (reference sequence). The CDR3 is 14 residues long. V lost 7 bases and J 5 bases, leaving 17 bases between the germline ends. The CDR3 DNA follows: TGTGCCAGCAACTTCGCATGGGATTTGGAGACCCAGTACTTC. Its translation: CASNFAWDLETQYF.

This clonotype appeared many times. The chain is built from TRBV7-6 and TRBJ1-3; D unresolved. V lost 7 bases and J lost 0, with 19 bases in between. This CDR3 is 17 amino acids long. CDR1 and CDR2 (germline): SGHVS, FNYEAQ. The DNA for the CDR3 is TGTGCCAGCACCCTAAGGTCGGACGGCCCCTCTGGAAACACCATATATTTT. This codes for CASTLRSDGPSGNTIYF.

In its sample, this clonotype was seen a few times. This rearrangement joins TRBV29-1 to TRBJ1-1; D is possibly TRBD1 (5 bases). This CDR3 comprises 14 residues. V was trimmed by 5 bases and J by 1 base, leaving 14 bases between them. Germline CDR1 SQVTM, CDR2 ANQGSEA. The CDR3 coding sequence is TGCAGCGTTTACACCGGGGGGGGGAACACTGAAGCTTTCTTT. Amino acid sequence: CSVYTGGGNTEAFF. Complete variable domain (other parts from reference TRBV29-1 and TRBJ1-1): SAVISQKPSRDICQRGTSLTIQCQVDSQVTMMFWYRQQPGQSLTLIATANQGSEATYESGFVIDKFPISRPNLTFSTLTVSNMSPEDSSIYLCSVYTGGGNTEAFFGQGTRLTVV.

Note on this clonotype: Just one base apart from a much larger clone, this may be a read error. The chain has TRBV28 and TRBJ1-1, with 8 bases identical to TRBD1. Per germline, CDR1 MDHEN and CDR2 SYDVKM. The CDR3 totals 21 residues. With V trimmed by 3 bases and J by 5 bases, 26 bases remained unmatched. Written as DNA, the CDR3 is TGTGCCAGCAGTTTTTCTACCATACCAGCGGACAGGGCAGGAGGACGGACTGAAGCTTTCTTT. This sequence encodes CASSFSTIPADRAGGRTEAFF. The full variable domain, completed using reference TRBV28 and TRBJ1-1, is DVKVTQSSRYLVKRTGEKVFLECVQDMDHENMFWYRQDPGLGLRLIYFSYDVKMKEKGDIPEGYSVSREKKERFSLILESASTNQTSMYLCASSFSTIPADRAGGRTEAFFGQGTRLTVV.

This clonotype was observed at least ten times. The chain couples TRBV7-9 to TRBJ1-1; 9 positions match TRBD1. Germline V gene data show CDR1 as SEHNR and CDR2 as FQNEAQ (reference sequence). There are 14 residues in the CDR3. Trimming took 6 bases from V and 4 from J; bases not matched to a gene: 6. CDR3 loop: CASSSTGGVTEAFF. The CDR3 DNA follows: TGTGCCAGCAGTTCGACAGGGGGGGTCACTGAAGCTTTCTTT.

This clonotype was seen at least ten times. The chain is built from TRBV7-8 and TRBJ1-5; D unclear. The length of the CDR3 is 14 residues. Germline-derived CDR1 and CDR2 are SGHVS and FQNEAQ. Deletions cut 1 base from V and 6 bases from J, with 10 bases between. The CDR3 coding sequence is TGTGCCAGCAGCTTAGGGGCAGGTGCTCAGCCCCAGCATTTT. Translating gives CASSLGAGAQPQHF. Using reference TRBV7-8 and TRBJ1-5 for the parts outside the CDR3, the full variable domain is GAGVSQSPRYKVAKRGQDVALRCDPISGHVSLFWYQQALGQGPEFLTYFQNEAQLDKSGLPSDRFFAERPEGSVSTLKIQRTQQEDSAVYLCASSLGAGAQPQHFGDGTRLSIL.

There are many counts of this clonotype. This sequence joins TRBV7-2 and TRBJ2-5; D is tentatively TRBD1 or TRBD2 (5 bases each). V lost 8 bases and J lost 4, with 14 bases in between. Germline V lookup: CDR1 SGHTA, CDR2 FQGNSA. The CDR3 length is 13 residues. This chain's CDR3 is CASRDRPGETQYF. The CDR3 DNA sequence: TGTGCCAGCCGGGACCGGCCCGGAGAGACCCAGTACTTC.

Concerning this clonotype: Since a much larger clone is just one base distant, this may be a read error. The CDR3: CASSPLVSGGAGEQFF. CDR3 DNA: TGTGCCAGCTCACCACTGGTAAGCGGGGGGGCCGGTGAGCAGTTCTTC. The V gene is TRBV18, the J gene TRBJ2-1, with 10 bases that match TRBD2. After removal of 1 base from V and 9 bases from J, the junction contained 9 bases not matched to a gene. Germline-derived CDR1 and CDR2 are KGHSH and LQKENI. The CDR3 length is 16 residues.

The chain links TRBV6-2 or TRBV6-3 to TRBJ1-1, with D unresolved. CDR3 size: 15 residues. Germline CDR1 MNHEY, CDR2 SVGEGT. The DNA of the CDR3 is TGTGTTAGCAGTTACAATTATCTACAGAGGGTGAAAGCTTTCTTT. It translates to CVSSYNYLQRVKAFF.

As for this clonotype: Possible read error: a much larger clone is one base away. This chain joins TRBV18 and TRBJ2-1; 7 bases line up with TRBD1. This CDR3 is 15 amino acids long. Germline CDR1 and CDR2: KGHSH and LQKENI. The CDR3 reads CATSPTGSQPDEQFF. The CDR3 DNA reads as TGTGCCACCTCACCGACAGGGTCGCAGCCGGATGAGCAGTTCTTC.

This clonotype was picked up many times. V gene TRBV20-1 combines with J gene TRBJ1-2; 7 nucleotides agree with TRBD1. Per the germline V gene, CDR1 is DFQATT and CDR2 is SNEGSKA (reference sequence). This CDR3 has 12 amino acids. J was trimmed by 8 bases and V by 6 bases; bases with no gene match: 9. CDR3 sequence (DNA): TGCAGTGCCCCCGGACAGGTCGGCGGCTACACCTTC. This gives the protein CSAPGQVGGYTF.

V is TRBV7-3 and J is TRBJ1-6; D call uncertain. Germline V CDR1 and CDR2: SGHTA, FQGTGA. CDR3 length: 14 residues. Trimming shortened V by 2 bases and J by 8 bases, and 10 bases separated the two germline ends. The CDR3 reads CASSLLPTDSPLHF. The DNA of the CDR3 is TGTGCCAGCAGCTTATTACCGACCGATTCACCCCTCCACTTT. Combining the CDR3 with reference TRBV7-3 and TRBJ1-6 gives the whole variable domain GAGVSQTPSNKVTEKGKYVELRCDPISGHTALYWYRQSLGQGPEFLIYFQGTGAADDSGLPNDRFFAVRPEGSVSTLKIQRTERGDSAVYLCASSLLPTDSPLHFGNGTRLTVT.

In its sample, this clonotype was seen many times. This chain connects TRBV24-1 to TRBJ2-5; maybe TRBD1 (5 bases). The germline V gene has CDR1 KGHDR and CDR2 SFDVKD. Trimming shortened V by 3 bases and J by 2 bases, and 12 bases separated the two germline ends. The length of the CDR3 is 15 residues. The DNA for the CDR3 is TGTGCCACCAGTGATGCCCGACAGACACAAGAGACCCAGTACTTC. Translation gives CATSDARQTQETQYF.